The T cell receptor beta chain under discussion was sequenced for a study of breast tumors, draining lymph nodes, adjacent tissues. Points from the study as a whole: Compared with lymph nodes, tumors were less diverse; compared with nontumor tissue, more. Tumor and nontumor repertoires were significantly more similar in luminal-like than in basal-like breast cancer. Data fit most tumor T cells coming from lymph node, expanding in tumor.

From germline, CDR1 is SNHLY and CDR2 FYNNEI. This CDR3 is 12 amino acids long. The V gene end was trimmed by 6 bases and the J gene end by 10 bases; junction bases not matched to a gene: 5. TCRdb re-called the multiplex PCR reads through MiXCR, storing one row per CDR3 protein. The repertoire holds more than 20,000 distinct CDR3 sequences, with about 24% as singletons. This clonotype was found many times. Its antigen is currently unknown. What was sequenced was breast tumor tissue. This clonotype originated in a female donor with breast cancer. Some clones in this sample may be carry-over from other donors' samples. V and J are TRBV2 and TRBJ2-1, with 8 bases that match TRBD2. The CDR3 region has the DNA TGTGCCAGCAGAGCGGGAGCTGGCGAGCAGTTCTTC. The encoded protein is CASRAGAGEQFF.